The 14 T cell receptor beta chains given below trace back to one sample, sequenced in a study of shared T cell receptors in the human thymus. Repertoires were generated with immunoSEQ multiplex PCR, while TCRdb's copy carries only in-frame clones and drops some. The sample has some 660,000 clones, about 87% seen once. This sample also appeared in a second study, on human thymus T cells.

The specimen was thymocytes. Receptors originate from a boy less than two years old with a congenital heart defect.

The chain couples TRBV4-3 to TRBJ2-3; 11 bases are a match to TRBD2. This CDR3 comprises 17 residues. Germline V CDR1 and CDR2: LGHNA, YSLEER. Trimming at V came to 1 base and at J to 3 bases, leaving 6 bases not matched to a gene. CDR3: CASSQGVGTSGTDTQYF. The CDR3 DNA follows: TGCGCCAGCAGCCAAGGAGTCGGGACTAGCGGAACAGATACGCAGTATTTT.

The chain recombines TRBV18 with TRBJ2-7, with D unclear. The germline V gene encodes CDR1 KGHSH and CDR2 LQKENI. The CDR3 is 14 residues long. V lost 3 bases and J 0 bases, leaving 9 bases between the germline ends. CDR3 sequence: CASSPSELSYEQYF. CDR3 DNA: TGTGCCAGCTCACCTAGTGAGCTCTCCTACGAGCAGTACTTC.

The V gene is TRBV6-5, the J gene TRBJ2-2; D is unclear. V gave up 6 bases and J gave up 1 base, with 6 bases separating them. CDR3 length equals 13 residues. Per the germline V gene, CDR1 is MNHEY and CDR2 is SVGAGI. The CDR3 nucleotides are TGTGCCAGCAGCCCTAAGAACACCGGGGAGCTGTTTTTT. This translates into CASSPKNTGELFF.

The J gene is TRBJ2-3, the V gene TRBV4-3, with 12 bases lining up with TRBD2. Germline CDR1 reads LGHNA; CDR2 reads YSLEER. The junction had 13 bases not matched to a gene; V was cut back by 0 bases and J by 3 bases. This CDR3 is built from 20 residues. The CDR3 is CASSQDRSILAGGRTDTQYF. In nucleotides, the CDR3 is TGCGCCAGCAGCCAAGATCGCTCAATTCTAGCGGGGGGGCGTACAGATACGCAGTATTTT.

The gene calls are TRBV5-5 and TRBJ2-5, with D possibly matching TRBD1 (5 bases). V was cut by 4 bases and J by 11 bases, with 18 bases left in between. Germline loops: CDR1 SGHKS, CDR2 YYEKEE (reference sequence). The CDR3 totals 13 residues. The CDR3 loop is CASSRQTKSGQYF. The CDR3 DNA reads TGTGCCAGCAGCCGACAGACCAAGAGTGGGCAGTACTTC.

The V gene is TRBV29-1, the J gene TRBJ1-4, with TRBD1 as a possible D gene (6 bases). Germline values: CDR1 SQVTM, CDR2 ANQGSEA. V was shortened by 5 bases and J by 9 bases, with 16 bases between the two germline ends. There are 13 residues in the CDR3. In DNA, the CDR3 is TGCAGCGTTCTTCAGGGGCGGAAAAAAAAACTGTTTTTT. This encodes CSVLQGRKKKLFF.

In DNA form, the CDR3 reads TGTGCCAGCAGCGGAGGCAATCAGCCCCAGCATTTT. It codes for CASSGGNQPQHF. The V call is TRBV11-2, the J call TRBJ1-5; D gene ambiguous. Germline V gene lookup returns CDR1 SGHAT and CDR2 FQNNGV. The CDR3 contains 12 residues. V lost 5 bases, J lost 2 bases, and 4 bases lay in between.

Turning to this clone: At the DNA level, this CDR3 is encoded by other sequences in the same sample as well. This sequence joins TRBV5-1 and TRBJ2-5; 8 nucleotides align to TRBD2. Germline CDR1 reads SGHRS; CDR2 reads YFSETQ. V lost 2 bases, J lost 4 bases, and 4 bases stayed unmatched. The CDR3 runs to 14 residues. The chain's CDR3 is CASSLAGVVETQYF. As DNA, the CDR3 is TGCGCCAGCAGCTTAGCGGGAGTCGTAGAGACCCAGTACTTC.

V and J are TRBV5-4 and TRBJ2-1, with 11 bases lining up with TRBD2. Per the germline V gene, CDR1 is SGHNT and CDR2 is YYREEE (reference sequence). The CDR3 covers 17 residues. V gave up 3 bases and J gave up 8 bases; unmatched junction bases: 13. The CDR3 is CASSSSRLAGRADEQFF. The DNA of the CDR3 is TGTGCCAGCAGCTCAAGCAGACTAGCGGGGCGTGCGGATGAGCAGTTCTTC. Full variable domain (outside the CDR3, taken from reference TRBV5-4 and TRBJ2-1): ETGVTQSPTHLIKTRGQQVTLRCSSQSGHNTVSWYQQALGQGPQFIFQYYREEENGRGNFPPRFSGLQFPNYSSELNVNALELDDSALYLCASSSSRLAGRADEQFFGPGTRLTVL.

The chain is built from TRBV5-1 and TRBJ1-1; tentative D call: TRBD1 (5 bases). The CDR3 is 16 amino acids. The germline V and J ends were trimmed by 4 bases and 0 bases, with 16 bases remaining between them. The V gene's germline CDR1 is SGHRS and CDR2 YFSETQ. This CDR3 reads CASSPVTREVNTEAFF. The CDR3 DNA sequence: TGCGCCAGCAGCCCCGTTACCAGGGAAGTGAACACTGAAGCTTTCTTT. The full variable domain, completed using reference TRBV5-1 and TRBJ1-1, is KAGVTQTPRYLIKTRGQQVTLSCSPISGHRSVSWYQQTPGQGLQFLFEYFSETQRNKGNFPGRFSGRQFSNSRSEMNVSTLELGDSALYLCASSPVTREVNTEAFFGQGTRLTVV.

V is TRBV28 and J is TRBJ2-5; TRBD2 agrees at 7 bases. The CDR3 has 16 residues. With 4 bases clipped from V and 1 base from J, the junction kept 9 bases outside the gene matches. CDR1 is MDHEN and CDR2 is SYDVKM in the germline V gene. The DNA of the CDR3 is TGTGCCAGCAGTTCCTACCTAGCGGTGGTCCAAGAGACCCAGTACTTC. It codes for CASSSYLAVVQETQYF.

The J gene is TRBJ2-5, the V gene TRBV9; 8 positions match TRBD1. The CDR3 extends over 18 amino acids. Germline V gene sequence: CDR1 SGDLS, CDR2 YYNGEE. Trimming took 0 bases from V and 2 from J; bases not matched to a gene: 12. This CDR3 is CASSVDVYGTGLQETQYF. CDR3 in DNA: TGTGCCAGCAGCGTAGACGTTTACGGGACAGGTCTACAAGAGACCCAGTACTTC.

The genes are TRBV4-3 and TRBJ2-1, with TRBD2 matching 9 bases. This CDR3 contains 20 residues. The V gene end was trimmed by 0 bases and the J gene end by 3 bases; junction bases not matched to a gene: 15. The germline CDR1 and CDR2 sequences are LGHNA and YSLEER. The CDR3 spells CASSQDWSGVSTSGYNEQFF. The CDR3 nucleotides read TGCGCCAGCAGCCAAGATTGGTCAGGGGTGTCGACTAGCGGCTACAATGAGCAGTTCTTC.

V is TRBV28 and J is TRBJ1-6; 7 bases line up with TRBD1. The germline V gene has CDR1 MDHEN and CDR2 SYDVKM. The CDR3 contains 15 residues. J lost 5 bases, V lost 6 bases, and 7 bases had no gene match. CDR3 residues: CASSPGRGNNSPLHF. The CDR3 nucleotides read TGTGCCAGCAGCCCCGGCAGGGGGAATAATTCACCCCTCCACTTT.